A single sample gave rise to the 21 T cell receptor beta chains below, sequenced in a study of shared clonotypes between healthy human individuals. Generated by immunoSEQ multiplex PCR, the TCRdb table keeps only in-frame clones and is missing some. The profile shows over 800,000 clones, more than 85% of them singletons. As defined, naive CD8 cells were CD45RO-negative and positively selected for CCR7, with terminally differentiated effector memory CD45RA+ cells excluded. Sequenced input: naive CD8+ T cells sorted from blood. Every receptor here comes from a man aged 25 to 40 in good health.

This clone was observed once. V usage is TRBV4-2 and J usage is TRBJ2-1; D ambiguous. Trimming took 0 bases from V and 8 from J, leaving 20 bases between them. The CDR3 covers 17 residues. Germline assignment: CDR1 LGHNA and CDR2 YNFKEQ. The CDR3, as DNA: TGTGCCAGCAGCCAAGATGAGCCAACTCGAACCGCCCATGAGCAGTTCTTC. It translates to CASSQDEPTRTAHEQFF.

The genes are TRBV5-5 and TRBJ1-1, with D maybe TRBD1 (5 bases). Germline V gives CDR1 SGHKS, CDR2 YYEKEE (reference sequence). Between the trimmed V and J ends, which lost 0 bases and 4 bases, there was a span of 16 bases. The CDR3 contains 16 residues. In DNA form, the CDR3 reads TGTGCCAGCAGCTTGGACGACATCGGGGCGGGCACTGAAGCTTTCTTT. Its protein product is CASSLDDIGAGTEAFF.

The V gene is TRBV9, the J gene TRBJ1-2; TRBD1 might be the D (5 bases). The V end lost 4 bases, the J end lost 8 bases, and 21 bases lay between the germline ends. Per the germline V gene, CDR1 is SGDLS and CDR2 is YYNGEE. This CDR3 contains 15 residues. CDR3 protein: CASSPGLTEGEGYTF. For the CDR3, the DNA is TGTGCCAGCAGCCCCGGCCTGACGGAAGGGGAAGGCTACACCTTC.

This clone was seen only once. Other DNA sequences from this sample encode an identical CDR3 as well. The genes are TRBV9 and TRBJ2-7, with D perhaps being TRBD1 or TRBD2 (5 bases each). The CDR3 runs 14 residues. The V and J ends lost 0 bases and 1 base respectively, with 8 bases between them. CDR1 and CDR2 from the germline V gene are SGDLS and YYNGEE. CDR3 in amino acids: CASSVGGESYEQYF. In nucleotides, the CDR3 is TGTGCCAGCAGCGTAGGAGGGGAGTCCTACGAGCAGTACTTC.

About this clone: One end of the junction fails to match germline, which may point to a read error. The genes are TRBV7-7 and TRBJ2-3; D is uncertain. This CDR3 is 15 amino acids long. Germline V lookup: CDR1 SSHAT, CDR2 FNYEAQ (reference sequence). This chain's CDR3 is CASSLRTESTDTQYF. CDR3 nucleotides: TGTGCTAGCAGCTTAAGAACTGAAAGCACAGATACGCAGTATTTT. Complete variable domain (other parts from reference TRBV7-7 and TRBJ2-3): GAGVSQSPRYKVTKRGQDVTLRCDPISSHATLYWYQQALGQGPEFLTYFNYEAQPDKSGLPSDRFSAERPEGSISTLTIQRTEQRDSAMYRCASSLRTESTDTQYFGPGTRLTVL.

In DNA form, the CDR3 reads TGTGCCAGCAGCTTCGGGTGGGGTGCTAATGAAAAACTGTTTTTT. Translated, it gives CASSFGWGANEKLFF. This rearrangement joins TRBV11-2 to TRBJ1-4; D gene ambiguous. Between the trimmed V and J ends, which lost 3 bases and 3 bases, there was a span of 11 bases. CDR3 length: 15 amino acids. Germline CDR1 and CDR2: SGHAT and FQNNGV.

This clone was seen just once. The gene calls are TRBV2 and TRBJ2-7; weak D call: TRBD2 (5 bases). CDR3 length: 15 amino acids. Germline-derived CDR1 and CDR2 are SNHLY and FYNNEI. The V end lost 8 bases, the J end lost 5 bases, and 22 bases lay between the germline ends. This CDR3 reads CASPKQDSPIDEQYF. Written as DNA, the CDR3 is TGTGCCAGCCCAAAGCAGGACTCACCTATCGACGAGCAGTACTTC.

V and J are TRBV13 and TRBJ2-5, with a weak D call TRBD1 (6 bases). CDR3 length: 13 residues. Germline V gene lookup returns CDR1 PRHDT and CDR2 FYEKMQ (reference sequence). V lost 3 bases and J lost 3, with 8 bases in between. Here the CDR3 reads CASSFRGEETQYF. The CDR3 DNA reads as TGTGCCAGCAGCTTCAGGGGCGAAGAGACCCAGTACTTC.

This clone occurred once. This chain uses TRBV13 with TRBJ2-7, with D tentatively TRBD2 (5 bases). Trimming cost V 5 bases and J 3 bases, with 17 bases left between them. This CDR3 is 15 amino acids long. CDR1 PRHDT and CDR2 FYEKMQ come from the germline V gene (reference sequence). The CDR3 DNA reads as TGTGCCAGCAGCCCATCGTCCGGGGTTGGCTACGAGCAGTACTTC. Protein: CASSPSSGVGYEQYF.

CDR3 amino acids: CASLYRAGLTEAFF. The CDR3 nucleotides are TGTGCCAGCCTCTACAGGGCCGGACTGACTGAAGCTTTCTTT. The chain links TRBV19 to TRBJ1-1, with a weak D call TRBD1 (6 bases). Per the germline V gene, CDR1 is LNHDA and CDR2 is SQIVND (reference sequence). CDR3 length: 14 residues. V lost 9 bases, J lost 5 bases, and 19 bases lay in between. Full variable domain (outside the CDR3, taken from reference TRBV19 and TRBJ1-1): DGGITQSPKYLFRKEGQNVTLSCEQNLNHDAMYWYRQDPGQGLRLIYYSQIVNDFQKGDIAEGYSVSREKKESFPLTVTSAQKNPTAFYLCASLYRAGLTEAFFGQGTRLTVV.

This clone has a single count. The CDR3 nucleotides read TGTGCCAGCAGTTACGGGGGACCAACTAATGAAAAACTGTTTTTT. The encoded protein is CASSYGGPTNEKLFF. V and J are TRBV6-5 and TRBJ1-4; D might be TRBD1 (5 bases). Trimming removed 2 bases from V and 0 bases from J, with 7 bases in between. This CDR3 is built from 15 residues. The V gene's germline CDR1 is MNHEY and CDR2 SVGAGI.

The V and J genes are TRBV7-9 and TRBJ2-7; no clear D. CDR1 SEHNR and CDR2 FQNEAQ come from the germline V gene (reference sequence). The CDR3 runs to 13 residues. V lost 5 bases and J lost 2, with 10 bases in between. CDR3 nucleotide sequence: TGTGCCAGCAGCCTGTATGCGGCCTACGAGCAGTACTTC. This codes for CASSLYAAYEQYF.

The CDR3 region is CASSLSGSRGLNTEAFF. In nucleotides, the CDR3 is TGTGCCAGCAGTTTATCGGGGAGTCGGGGTTTGAACACTGAAGCTTTCTTT. The rearrangement uses TRBV27 and TRBJ1-1; D unclear. CDR1 is MNHEY and CDR2 is SMNVEV in the germline V gene (reference sequence). There are 17 residues in the CDR3. V was trimmed by 0 bases and J by 0 bases, leaving 14 bases between them.

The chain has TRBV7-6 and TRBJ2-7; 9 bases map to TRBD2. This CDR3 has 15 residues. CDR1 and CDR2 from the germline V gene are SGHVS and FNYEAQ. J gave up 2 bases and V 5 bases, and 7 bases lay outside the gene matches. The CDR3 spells CASSGGLAIPYEQYF. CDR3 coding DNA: TGTGCCAGCAGCGGGGGACTAGCAATCCCCTACGAGCAGTACTTC.

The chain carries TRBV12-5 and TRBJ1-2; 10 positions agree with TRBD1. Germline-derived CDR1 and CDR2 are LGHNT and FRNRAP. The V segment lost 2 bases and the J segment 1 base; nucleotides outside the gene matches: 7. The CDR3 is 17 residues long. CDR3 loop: CASGLTTGGPFNYGYTF. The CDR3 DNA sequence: TGTGCTAGTGGTTTGACGACAGGGGGCCCTTTTAACTATGGCTACACCTTC.

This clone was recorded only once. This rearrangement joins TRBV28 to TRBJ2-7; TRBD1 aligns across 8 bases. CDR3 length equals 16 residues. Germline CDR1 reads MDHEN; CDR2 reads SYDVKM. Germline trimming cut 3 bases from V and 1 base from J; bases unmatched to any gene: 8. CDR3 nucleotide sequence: TGTGCCAGCAGTTTTACTACCGGGACAGGATCCTACGAGCAGTACTTC. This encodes CASSFTTGTGSYEQYF.

CDR3 coding DNA: TGTGCCAGCAGCTTAGAGTACGGACAAGAGACCCAGTACTTC. Protein product: CASSLEYGQETQYF. The chain has TRBV5-5 and TRBJ2-5, with no clear D. V was trimmed by 2 bases and J by 2 bases, leaving 10 bases between them. Germline CDR1 SGHKS, CDR2 YYEKEE (reference sequence). The CDR3 totals 14 residues.

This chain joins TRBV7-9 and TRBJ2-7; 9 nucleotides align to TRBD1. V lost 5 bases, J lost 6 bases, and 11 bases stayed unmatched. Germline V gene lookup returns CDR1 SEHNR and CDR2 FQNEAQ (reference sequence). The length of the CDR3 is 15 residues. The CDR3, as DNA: TGTGCCAGCAGCACCCCCGGGACAGGGCAAGGCGAGCAGTACTTC. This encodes CASSTPGTGQGEQYF.

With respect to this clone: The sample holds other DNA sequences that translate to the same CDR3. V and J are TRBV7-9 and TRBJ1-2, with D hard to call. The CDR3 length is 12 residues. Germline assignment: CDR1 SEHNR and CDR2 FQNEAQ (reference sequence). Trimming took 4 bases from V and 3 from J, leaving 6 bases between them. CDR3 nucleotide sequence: TGTGCCAGCAGCTCGCGCTACTATGGCTACACCTTC. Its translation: CASSSRYYGYTF.

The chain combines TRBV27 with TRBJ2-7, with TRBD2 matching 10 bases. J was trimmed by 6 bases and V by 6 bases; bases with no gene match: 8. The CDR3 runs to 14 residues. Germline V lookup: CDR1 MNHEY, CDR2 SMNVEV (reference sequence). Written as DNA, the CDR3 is TGTGCCAGCAGCCCGACTAGCGGGCGGCCCGAGCAGTACTTC. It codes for CASSPTSGRPEQYF.

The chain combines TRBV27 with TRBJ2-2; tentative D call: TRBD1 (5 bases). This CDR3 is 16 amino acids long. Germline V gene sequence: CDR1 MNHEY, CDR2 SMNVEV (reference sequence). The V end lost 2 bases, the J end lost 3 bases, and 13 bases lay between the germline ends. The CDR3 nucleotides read TGTGCCAGCAGTTTACAGGGTTATCATGACACCGGGGAGCTGTTTTTT. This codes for CASSLQGYHDTGELFF.